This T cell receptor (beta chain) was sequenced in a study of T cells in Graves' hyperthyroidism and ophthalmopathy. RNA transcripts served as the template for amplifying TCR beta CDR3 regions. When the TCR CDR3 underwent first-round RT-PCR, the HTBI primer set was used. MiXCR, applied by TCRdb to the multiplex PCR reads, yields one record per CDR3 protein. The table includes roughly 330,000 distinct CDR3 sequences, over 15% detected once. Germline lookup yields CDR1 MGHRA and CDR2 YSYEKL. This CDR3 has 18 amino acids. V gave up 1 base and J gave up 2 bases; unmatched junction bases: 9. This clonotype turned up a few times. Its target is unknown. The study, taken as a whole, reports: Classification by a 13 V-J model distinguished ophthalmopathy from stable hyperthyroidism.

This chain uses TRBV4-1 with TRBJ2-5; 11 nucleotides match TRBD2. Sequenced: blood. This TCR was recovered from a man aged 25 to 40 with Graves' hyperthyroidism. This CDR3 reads CASSQVLILAGVQETQYF. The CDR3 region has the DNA TGCGCCAGCAGCCAAGTCCTAATACTAGCGGGAGTACAAGAGACCCAGTACTTC.